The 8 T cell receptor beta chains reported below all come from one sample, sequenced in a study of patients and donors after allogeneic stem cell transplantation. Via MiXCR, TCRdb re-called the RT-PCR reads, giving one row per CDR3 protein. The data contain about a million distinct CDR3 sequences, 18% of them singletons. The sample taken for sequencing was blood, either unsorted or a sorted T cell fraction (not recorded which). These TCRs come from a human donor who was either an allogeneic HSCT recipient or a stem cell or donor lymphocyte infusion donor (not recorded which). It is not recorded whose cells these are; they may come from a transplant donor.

CDR3 region: CASSLGQTLRETQYF. The CDR3 nucleotides read TGTGCCAGCAGCTTAGGGCAGACCCTCCGGGAGACCCAGTACTTC. The rearrangement joins TRBV7-2 to TRBJ2-5; D gene uncertain. Looked up from germline, CDR1 is SGHTA and CDR2 is FQGNSA. The length of the CDR3 is 15 residues. Trimming left V 1 base short and J 5 bases short, with 14 bases between.

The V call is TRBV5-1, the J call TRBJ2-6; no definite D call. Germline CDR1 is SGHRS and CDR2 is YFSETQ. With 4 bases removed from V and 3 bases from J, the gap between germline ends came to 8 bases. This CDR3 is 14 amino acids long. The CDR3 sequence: CASSPVYGANVLTF. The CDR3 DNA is TGCGCCAGCAGCCCCGTTTATGGGGCCAACGTCCTGACTTTC. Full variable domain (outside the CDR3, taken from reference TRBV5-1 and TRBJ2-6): KAGVTQTPRYLIKTRGQQVTLSCSPISGHRSVSWYQQTPGQGLQFLFEYFSETQRNKGNFPGRFSGRQFSNSRSEMNVSTLELGDSALYLCASSPVYGANVLTFGAGSRLTVL.

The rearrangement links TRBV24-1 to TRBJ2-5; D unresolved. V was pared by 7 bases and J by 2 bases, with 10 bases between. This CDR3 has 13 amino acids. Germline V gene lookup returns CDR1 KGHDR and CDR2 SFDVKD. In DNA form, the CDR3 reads TGTGCCACCAGCGCATCAAGGCAAGAGACCCAGTACTTC. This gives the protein CATSASRQETQYF.

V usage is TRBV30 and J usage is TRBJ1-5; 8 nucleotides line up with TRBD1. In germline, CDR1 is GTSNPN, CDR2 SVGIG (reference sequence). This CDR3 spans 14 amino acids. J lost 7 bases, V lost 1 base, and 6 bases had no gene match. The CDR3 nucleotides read TGTGCCTGGAGTGCAGGACAGGGAAGCCAGCCCCAGCATTTT. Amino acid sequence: CAWSAGQGSQPQHF. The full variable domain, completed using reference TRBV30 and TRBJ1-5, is SQTIHQWPATLVQPVGSPLSLECTVEGTSNPNLYWYRQAAGRGLQLLFYSVGIGQISSEVPQNLSASRPQDRQFILSSKKLLLSDSGFYLCAWSAGQGSQPQHFGDGTRLSIL.

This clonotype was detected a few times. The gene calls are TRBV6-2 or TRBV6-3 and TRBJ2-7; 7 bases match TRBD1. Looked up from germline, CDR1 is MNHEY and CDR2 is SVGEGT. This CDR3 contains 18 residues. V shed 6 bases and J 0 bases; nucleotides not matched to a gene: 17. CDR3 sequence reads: CASSDRAPKSFSSYEQYF. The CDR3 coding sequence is TGTGCCAGCAGCGACAGGGCTCCTAAATCCTTTAGCTCCTACGAGCAGTACTTC.

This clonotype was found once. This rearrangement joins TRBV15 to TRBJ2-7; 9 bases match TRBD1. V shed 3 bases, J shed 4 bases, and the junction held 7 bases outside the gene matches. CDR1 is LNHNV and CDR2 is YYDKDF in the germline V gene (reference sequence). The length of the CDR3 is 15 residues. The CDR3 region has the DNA TGTGCCACCAGCAGTAGGCGGACAGGGGTGTACGAGCAGTACTTC. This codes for CATSSRRTGVYEQYF. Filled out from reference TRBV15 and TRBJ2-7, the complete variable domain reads DAMVIQNPRYQVTQFGKPVTLSCSQTLNHNVMYWYQQKSSQAPKLLFHYYDKDFNNEADTPDNFQSRRPNTSFCFLDIRSPGLGDTAMYLCATSSRRTGVYEQYFGPGTRLTVT.

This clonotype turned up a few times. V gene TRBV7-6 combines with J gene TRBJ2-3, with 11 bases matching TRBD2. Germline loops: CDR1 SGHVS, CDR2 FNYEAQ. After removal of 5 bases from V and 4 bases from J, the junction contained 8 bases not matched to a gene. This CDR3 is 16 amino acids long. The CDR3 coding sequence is TGTGCCAGCAGCACACGACTAGCGGGGTTTCCAGATACGCAGTATTTT. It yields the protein CASSTRLAGFPDTQYF.

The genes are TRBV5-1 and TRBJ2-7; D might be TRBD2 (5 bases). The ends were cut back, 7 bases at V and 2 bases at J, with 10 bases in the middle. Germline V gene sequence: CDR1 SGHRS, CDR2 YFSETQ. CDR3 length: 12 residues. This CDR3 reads CASGWETYEQYF. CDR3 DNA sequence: TGCGCCAGCGGTTGGGAGACCTACGAGCAGTACTTC.